This T cell receptor (beta chain) was obtained from a study of blood T cell repertoires in COVID-19. Deletions cut 4 bases from V and 4 bases from J, with 8 bases between. The CDR3 runs 13 residues. The V gene's germline CDR1 is MNHEY and CDR2 SVGEGT. Membership in each cohort depended on participant-reported clinical history. Two negative PCRs, clearance, or symptom resolution characterized the recovered Cohort 3 donors. The protocol was immunoSEQ multiplex PCR, while the TCRdb copy is restricted to in-frame clones and leaves out a portion. This sample has about 380,000 clones, with about 87% found just once.

The receptor was isolated from a man aged 30 to 39 who had recovered from COVID-19. This chain uses TRBV6-2 or TRBV6-3 with TRBJ1-5, with no clear D. Sequencing used PBMCs or T cells enriched from blood (not recorded which). The CDR3 nucleotides read TGTGCCAGCAGTTTGCACGAGAATCAGCCCCAGCATTTT. Protein sequence: CASSLHENQPQHF.